The 20 T cell receptor beta chains given below trace back to one sample, sequenced in a study of somatic mutations in cytotoxic T cells in rheumatoid arthritis (dated by TCRdb to about 2017). Library preparation used the immunoSEQ multiplex PCR assay. TCRdb re-hosts the immuneACCESS table, in-frame sequences only. Its copies lack some clones; in the studies checked, an unresolved V gene accounts for under half of them, and the cause for the rest is not known. The sample profile shows approximately 21,000 clones; roughly 80% of them were found once. The leading ten clones occupy less than 4% of the sample. The material sequenced was CD8+ T cells sorted from blood. The receptor source for this set is an adult with rheumatoid arthritis.

This rearrangement joins TRBV2 to TRBJ2-3, with TRBD2 identical over 9 bases. Germline V gene data show CDR1 as SNHLY and CDR2 as FYNNEI. There are 20 residues in the CDR3. With V trimmed by 4 bases and J by 0 bases, 17 bases remained unmatched. The CDR3 DNA sequence: TGTGCCAGCAGTGGAGGAGGTTCTAGCGGGGTCGATTCTAGCACAGATACGCAGTATTTT. Translating it yields CASSGGGSSGVDSSTDTQYF.

This CDR3 reads CASSLYREGGELFF. Written as DNA, the CDR3 is TGTGCCAGCAGCTTATACAGGGAAGGCGGGGAGCTGTTTTTT. The rearrangement links TRBV7-2 to TRBJ2-2; D perhaps matches TRBD1 (6 bases). This CDR3 contains 14 residues. Trimming shortened V by 2 bases and J by 7 bases, and 11 bases separated the two germline ends. From germline, CDR1 is SGHTA and CDR2 FQGNSA.

This clone was counted a few times. The rearrangement links TRBV5-6 to TRBJ2-7; TRBD2 matches 15 bases. The V segment lost 4 bases and the J segment 1 base; nucleotides outside the gene matches: 3. The CDR3 length is 16 residues. CDR1 is SGHDT and CDR2 is YYEEEE in the germline V gene. CDR3 protein: CASSPGLAGGSYEQYF. In DNA, the CDR3 is TGTGCCAGCAGCCCGGGACTAGCGGGGGGTTCCTACGAGCAGTACTTC. The whole variable domain, remainder taken from reference TRBV5-6 and TRBJ2-7, is DAGVTQSPTHLIKTRGQQVTLRCSPKSGHDTVSWYQQALGQGPQFIFQYYEEEERQRGNFPDRFSGHQFPNYSSELNVNALLLGDSALYLCASSPGLAGGSYEQYFGPGTRLTVT.

J is TRBJ2-4 and V is TRBV9; maybe TRBD2 (6 bases). Germline V gene lookup returns CDR1 SGDLS and CDR2 YYNGEE. The CDR3 length is 15 residues. V lost 4 bases and J lost 3, with 14 bases in between. CDR3 DNA: TGTGCCAGCAGCCGTCTAGCGTCGGGCAAAAACATTCAGTACTTC. Amino acid sequence: CASSRLASGKNIQYF.

J is TRBJ2-5 and V is TRBV11-2; maybe TRBD2 (7 bases). This CDR3 is 16 amino acids long. Germline V gives CDR1 SGHAT, CDR2 FQNNGV. The V end was cut by 5 bases, the J end by 1 base, with 17 bases between. CDR3 residues: CASSPWGGQLQETQYF. CDR3 nucleotides: TGTGCCAGCAGCCCGTGGGGGGGACAACTCCAAGAGACCCAGTACTTC.

The chain combines TRBV6-5 with TRBJ2-7; 10 bases agree with TRBD2. CDR3 length: 15 residues. With V trimmed by 0 bases and J by 2 bases, 1 base remained unmatched. Germline CDR1 and CDR2: MNHEY and SVGAGI. CDR3: CASSYSSGGAYEQYF. The CDR3 region has the DNA TGTGCCAGCAGTTACTCGAGCGGGGGGGCCTACGAGCAGTACTTC.

In this sample, this clone turned up once. The J gene is TRBJ2-5, the V gene TRBV29-1, with D tentatively TRBD2 (6 bases). V was clipped by 1 base and J by 4 bases, with 16 bases between them. CDR1 is SQVTM and CDR2 is ANQGSEA in the germline V gene. The CDR3 totals 15 residues. CDR3: CSVEAPGGAGETQYF. CDR3 bases: TGCAGCGTTGAAGCCCCCGGAGGGGCGGGAGAGACCCAGTACTTC.

This chain connects TRBV7-8 to TRBJ2-1; 11 bases are a match to TRBD2. The CDR3 length is 16 residues. Unmatched junction bases numbered 6, after V lost 4 bases and J lost 4 bases. From germline, CDR1 is SGHVS and CDR2 FQNEAQ. This chain's CDR3 is CASSSLAGARYNEQFF. CDR3 bases: TGTGCCAGCAGCTCACTAGCGGGGGCGCGTTACAATGAGCAGTTCTTC. The full variable domain, completed using reference TRBV7-8 and TRBJ2-1, is GAGVSQSPRYKVAKRGQDVALRCDPISGHVSLFWYQQALGQGPEFLTYFQNEAQLDKSGLPSDRFFAERPEGSVSTLKIQRTQQEDSAVYLCASSSLAGARYNEQFFGPGTRLTVL.

The chain combines TRBV29-1 with TRBJ2-2, with TRBD1 matching 9 bases. V lost 4 bases, J lost 2 bases, and 5 bases stayed unmatched. Germline loops: CDR1 SQVTM, CDR2 ANQGSEA. This CDR3 spans 15 amino acids. CDR3 DNA sequence: TGCAGCGTTGTTGAACAGGGGGCCAACACCGGGGAGCTGTTTTTT. Its translation is CSVVEQGANTGELFF.

This chain uses TRBV4-1 with TRBJ1-3; D gene uncertain. Trimming took off 0 bases at V and 0 bases at J, with 6 bases between the two ends. CDR1 and CDR2 from the germline V gene are MGHRA and YSYEKL. This CDR3 spans 15 amino acids. For the CDR3, the DNA is TGCGCCAGCAGCCAAGACTGGAGCTCTGGAAACACCATATATTTT. Its protein product is CASSQDWSSGNTIYF.

The chain carries TRBV7-9 and TRBJ1-5; weak D call: TRBD1 (5 bases). The CDR3 contains 15 residues. Looked up from germline, CDR1 is SEHNR and CDR2 is FQNEAQ (reference sequence). Deletions cut 5 bases from V and 3 bases from J, with 14 bases between. This CDR3 reads CASSIQGHDNQPQHF. The CDR3 DNA reads as TGTGCCAGCAGCATCCAGGGTCATGACAATCAGCCCCAGCATTTT.

The V gene is TRBV27, the J gene TRBJ1-1; D unclear. Trimming shortened V by 2 bases and J by 6 bases, and 13 bases separated the two germline ends. Germline loops: CDR1 MNHEY, CDR2 SMNVEV (reference sequence). CDR3 length: 14 amino acids. The CDR3 sequence is CASSLKGSVAEAFF. The CDR3 coding sequence is TGTGCCAGCAGTTTAAAGGGTTCTGTCGCTGAAGCTTTCTTT.

The genes are TRBV5-5 and TRBJ1-1; tentative D call: TRBD1 (6 bases). Trimming shortened V by 0 bases and J by 3 bases, and 18 bases separated the two germline ends. The CDR3 consists of 17 residues. The germline V gene has CDR1 SGHKS and CDR2 YYEKEE (reference sequence). CDR3 DNA: TGTGCCAGCAGCTTGGTTGCCGGGGGGGCGGCGGACACTGAAGCTTTCTTT. It yields the protein CASSLVAGGAADTEAFF.

V gene TRBV6-5 combines with J gene TRBJ1-1; D uncertain. V dropped 5 bases and J dropped 10 bases, with 20 bases sitting between them. The germline gives CDR1 MNHEY, CDR2 SVGAGI. The CDR3 has 14 residues. CDR3 bases: TGTGCCAGCAGTAAAAACGGGCCCCAGAAGGGAGCTTTCTTT. Protein: CASSKNGPQKGAFF.

Written as DNA, the CDR3 is TGTGCCAGCAACACCTACAATGAGCAGTTCTTC. Protein product: CASNTYNEQFF. The chain employs TRBV6-1 and TRBJ2-1; the D is unclear. Germline assignment: CDR1 MNHNS and CDR2 SASEGT. V was trimmed by 7 bases and J by 2 bases, leaving 3 bases between them. The CDR3 runs 11 residues.

The chain has TRBV5-1 and TRBJ1-1; 8 bases map to TRBD1. This CDR3 is built from 18 residues. The germline CDR1 and CDR2 sequences are SGHRS and YFSETQ. J gave up 8 bases and V 4 bases, and 22 bases lay outside the gene matches. CDR3 sequence: CASSLRRPGQGTESEAFF. CDR3 coding DNA: TGCGCCAGCAGCCTTCGTCGCCCTGGACAGGGCACAGAAAGCGAAGCTTTCTTT.

In this sample, this clone turned up once. The chain combines TRBV29-1 with TRBJ2-3; no definite D call. CDR1 and CDR2 (germline): SQVTM, ANQGSEA. V was cut by 4 bases and J by 6 bases, with 11 bases left in between. The CDR3 has 12 amino acids. CDR3 DNA sequence: TGCAGCGTTGCTGATGGAGAGGATACGCAGTATTTT. It specifies CSVADGEDTQYF.

The table lists this clone with a count of one. V and J are TRBV6-5 and TRBJ2-5; possible D gene TRBD2, 5 bases. Trimming removed 1 base from V and 3 bases from J, with 6 bases in between. There are 13 residues in the CDR3. The V gene's germline CDR1 is MNHEY and CDR2 SVGAGI. In DNA, the CDR3 is TGTGCCAGCAGTTACTTGGGAGAAGAGACCCAGTACTTC. Its protein is CASSYLGEETQYF.

The chain joins TRBV7-3 to TRBJ2-3; the D gene is possibly TRBD2 (7 bases). CDR3 size: 15 residues. Germline CDR1 SGHTA, CDR2 FQGTGA. V was shortened by 3 bases and J by 6 bases, with 16 bases between the two germline ends. Here the CDR3 DNA reads TGTGCCAGCAGCTTCTTTGGGGGGGCCTCGGATACGCAGTATTTT. Translating gives CASSFFGGASDTQYF.

The chain's CDR3 is CASSPRDSSYEQYF. The CDR3 nucleotides are TGTGCCAGTAGTCCCCGGGACAGCTCCTACGAGCAGTACTTC. The chain recombines TRBV19 with TRBJ2-7; 7 bases align to TRBD1. This CDR3 region has 14 residues. Per germline, CDR1 LNHDA and CDR2 SQIVND (reference sequence). Trimming took 5 bases from V and 0 from J; bases not matched to a gene: 4.